Described below is a single T cell receptor (beta chain) sequence and its context. What it binds is not known. This specimen belongs to a study of cytomegalovirus exposure and HLA in healthy donors. General study points: Some TCR beta chains (roughly 160 of them) were listed as cytomegalovirus-associated. For most TCR sequences rarity was the rule, although some public TCRs occurred in many donors. High sensitivity and specificity were reportedly achieved when the classifier diagnosed cytomegalovirus status. According to a subsequent analysis, TCR clusters from the first cohort were inclined to appear together in the 120 or so validation repertoires.

Trimming took 2 bases from V and 5 from J, leaving 13 bases between them. CDR1 and CDR2 (germline): SGHTA, FQGNSA. The CDR3 totals 14 residues. The data were produced by immunoSEQ multiplex PCR, yet TCRdb's version contains in-frame clones alone and is incomplete. The sample includes 100,000 or so clones, about 90% of them seen just once. The sample consisted of PBMCs. The receptor was isolated from a man aged 18 to 30 in good health and CMV-seropositive. The chain employs TRBV7-2 and TRBJ2-7; D is ambiguous. CDR3 residues: CASSLRSPKDEQYF. DNA for the CDR3: TGTGCCAGCAGCTTACGGAGCCCAAAGGACGAGCAGTACTTC.